One T cell receptor (beta chain) is described in this entry. These data come from a study of control samples from healthy donors and cancer patients. Assay: immunoSEQ multiplex PCR; the TCRdb copy retains only in-frame clones and omits some. The data contain about 86,000 clones, 90% to 95% of them seen just once; the ten biggest clones take up roughly 1.5%. Material for sequencing was blood. The sequence came from a woman in her 30s in good health.

CDR3 residues: CASEDKGFYEQYF. In DNA, the CDR3 is TGTGCCAGCGAGGACAAGGGGTTCTACGAGCAGTACTTC. This chain connects TRBV6-5 to TRBJ2-7; D might be TRBD1 (5 bases). Germline V lookup: CDR1 MNHEY, CDR2 SVGAGI. The CDR3 covers 13 residues. V lost 8 bases to trimming and J lost 3 bases, with 14 bases between them.